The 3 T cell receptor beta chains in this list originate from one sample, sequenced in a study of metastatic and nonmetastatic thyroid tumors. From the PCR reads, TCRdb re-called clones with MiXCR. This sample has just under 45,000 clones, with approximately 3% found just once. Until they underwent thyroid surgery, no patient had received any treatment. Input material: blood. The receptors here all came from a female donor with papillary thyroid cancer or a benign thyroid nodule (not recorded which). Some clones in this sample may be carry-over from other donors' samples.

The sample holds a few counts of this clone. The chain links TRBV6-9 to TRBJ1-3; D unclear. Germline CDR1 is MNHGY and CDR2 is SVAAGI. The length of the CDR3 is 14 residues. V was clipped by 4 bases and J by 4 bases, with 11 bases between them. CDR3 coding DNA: TGTGCCAGCAGTTCCGACCACTCCGGAAACACCATATATTTT. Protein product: CASSSDHSGNTIYF.

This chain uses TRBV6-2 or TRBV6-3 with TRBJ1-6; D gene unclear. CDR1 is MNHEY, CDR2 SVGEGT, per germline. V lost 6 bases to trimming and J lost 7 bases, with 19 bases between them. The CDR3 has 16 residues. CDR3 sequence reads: CASSRTIEVGNSPLHF. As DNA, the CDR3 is TGTGCCAGCAGCCGAACTATAGAAGTGGGGAATTCACCCCTCCACTTT.

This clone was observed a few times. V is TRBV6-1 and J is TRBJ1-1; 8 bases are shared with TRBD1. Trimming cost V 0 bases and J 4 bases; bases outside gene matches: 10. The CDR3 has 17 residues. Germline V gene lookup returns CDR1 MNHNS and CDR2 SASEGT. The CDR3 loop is CASSEAFQGAQGTEAFF. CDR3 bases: TGTGCCAGCAGTGAAGCGTTCCAGGGGGCCCAGGGCACTGAAGCTTTCTTT.